This TCR beta chain originates from a study of neurological immune-mediated disorders. At least ten counts were recorded for this clonotype. Its specificity is unknown. Study observations and caveats: Private repertoires in all groups were suggested, as expanded clones shared no CDR3 amino acid sequences across subjects. The greatest TCR clonal expansion appeared in HTLV-1-associated myelopathy and the smallest, falling below healthy controls, in multiple sclerosis.

The germline V gene encodes CDR1 MGHDK and CDR2 SYGVNS. V lost 7 bases and J 0 bases, leaving 7 bases between the germline ends. There are 13 residues in the CDR3. cDNA synthesis was performed by 5'RACE with 10-nucleotide random UMIs. Sequencing of 15-18 subjects in each run yielded over 200 million TCR-beta sequences. A single record per CDR3 protein comes from TCRdb applying MiXCR to the 5' RACE reads. The sample consists of over 30,000 distinct CDR3 sequences, 10% to 15% of them appearing once. Time point specified: longitudinal time-point 2. Sequencing was performed on PBMCs. This clonotype was obtained from a woman aged 40 to 50 in good health. The chain carries TRBV25-1 and TRBJ1-3; no definite D call. The CDR3 reads CASTRFSGNTIYF. As DNA, the CDR3 is TGTGCCAGCACGAGATTCTCTGGAAACACCATATATTTT.